A single T cell receptor (beta chain) is shown here with its context. TCR beta CDR3 amplification from genomic DNA was performed by two-round multiplex PCR. Primers specific to each TRBV and TRBJ gene drove first-round PCR. TCRdb fed the multiplex PCR reads into MiXCR, producing one record per CDR3 protein. In the table there are about 26,000 distinct CDR3 sequences, around 30% of which are singletons. This record belongs to a study of prognosis after radiotherapy for stage I lung cancer. After removal of 7 bases from V and 0 bases from J, the junction contained 8 bases not matched to a gene. Germline V gives CDR1 SGHRS, CDR2 YFSETQ. The CDR3 spans 16 residues.

Sequences were derived from PBMCs, sampled before or after stereotactic body radiation therapy (not recorded which). The V call is TRBV5-1, the J call TRBJ2-5; 11 bases align to TRBD1. The sequence derives from a donor over 45 with non-small cell lung cancer. The CDR3 is CASGTGGILYQETQYF. In DNA, the CDR3 is TGCGCCAGCGGGACAGGGGGAATTTTGTACCAAGAGACCCAGTACTTC.